This TCR beta chain was profiled in a study of identical twins. Trimming pared 6 bases from V and 3 bases from J, leaving 8 bases between. This CDR3 contains 13 residues. In germline, CDR1 is SNHLY, CDR2 FYNNEI. Concerning this clonotype itself: Its specificity is unknown.

A single record per CDR3 protein comes from TCRdb applying MiXCR to the 5' RACE reads. The sample holds more than 600,000 distinct CDR3 sequences, around a sixth seen once. General study points: Findings came from cross-sectional statistics, without long-term follow-up of donors.

These data also formed part of another study, on T cells expressing NK-cell markers. From that second work: It was from sorted CD3+CD56+NKG2C+, CD3+CD56+NKG2C- and CD3+CD56-NKG2C+ T cells that TCR beta repertoires came. Sequenced donors, eight in total, included seven who were HCMV-seropositive and one who was seronegative. The HCMV specificity of the expanded NKG2C+ T cell clones stayed unresolved.

Material: PBMCs. The origin of this receptor is a woman aged 18-29 years in good health. The V call is TRBV2, the J call TRBJ2-2; D may be TRBD1 (5 bases). This chain's CDR3 is CASRGLDTGELFF. The CDR3 nucleotides are TGTGCCAGCAGGGGGCTAGACACCGGGGAGCTGTTTTTT.